This T cell receptor beta chain appears in the sequencing data of a study of vaccination and CD4 T cells after COVID-19. As for this clonotype: Its antigen is undetermined. One end of the junction fails to match germline, which may point to a read error.

Treatment here: approximately nine-day PBMC culture with coronavirus spike peptide pools or control peptides (ViraFEST assay). Germline loops: CDR1 LNHDA, CDR2 SQIVND (reference sequence). The CDR3 spans 14 residues. An Oncomine TCR Beta short-read assay was used to sequence the DNA from cultured CD4+ T cells. Using its own MiXCR run on the PCR reads, TCRdb lists one record per CDR3 protein. The sample carries 15,000 to 25,000 distinct CDR3 sequences, 45% to 70% recorded once. This sequence originates from a human donor who had recovered from COVID-19. The V and J genes are TRBV19 and TRBJ2-7; D assignment may be TRBD1 or TRBD2 (5 bases each). What was sequenced was CD4+ T cells from blood, cultured in vitro. CDR3 amino acids: CASRTGPGSSEQYF. Here the CDR3 DNA reads TGTGCCAGTAGAACGGGACCGGGCTCCTCCGAGCAGTACTTC.